The clone carrying this T cell receptor beta chain showed up just a few times. Its antigen is not identified. The sample is drawn from a study of Graves' ophthalmopathy and Graves' hyperthyroidism. The TCR beta CDR3 regions underwent amplification from RNA transcripts. HTBI primers were employed in first-round RT-PCR, then a second-round multiplex PCR followed. TCRdb re-called the multiplex PCR reads with MiXCR, one entry per CDR3 protein. Of more than 1,000,000 distinct CDR3 sequences in the sample, 35% to 40% were seen once. General study points: The majority of expanded thyroid clonotypes above 0.001 frequency also occurred in blood.

V was trimmed by 0 bases and J by 6 bases, leaving 12 bases between them. Germline CDR1 and CDR2: LGHNA and YSLEER. This CDR3 spans 14 amino acids. The sequence was collected from an adult man with Graves' hyperthyroidism. Sequencing was carried out using peripheral blood or thyroid tissue (not recorded which). V usage is TRBV4-3 and J usage is TRBJ2-7, with no clear D. CDR3 sequence: CASSQEAAYAEQYF. CDR3 in DNA: TGCGCCAGCAGCCAAGAGGCAGCCTACGCCGAGCAGTACTTC.